Given below is one T cell receptor beta chain in context. This entry belongs to a study of ipilimumab plus nivolumab after autologous stem cell transplantation. Generated by immunoSEQ multiplex PCR, the TCRdb table keeps only in-frame clones and is missing some. The sample contains about 10,000 clones, 55% to 75% of which appear only once. Trimming took 6 bases from V and 1 from J; bases not matched to a gene: 6. Germline loops: CDR1 SGHTA, CDR2 FQGNSA. This CDR3 comprises 16 residues. V gene TRBV7-2 combines with J gene TRBJ2-2; 9 bases match TRBD1. This sequence was found in a female donor with multiple myeloma. Specimen: PBMCs, collected in a trial of ipilimumab plus nivolumab as post-transplant consolidation. This chain's CDR3 is CASRPPGQGNTGELFF. The CDR3 region has the DNA TGTGCCAGCAGACCGCCGGGACAGGGGAACACCGGGGAGCTGTTTTTT.